The subject of this entry is one T cell receptor (beta chain). Antigen unknown. This entry is derived from a study of response to subunit inactivated influenza vaccine. General study results and limits: After each seasonal influenza vaccination, few new T cells are recruited, the authors suggested.

TCRdb independently ran MiXCR on the RT-PCR reads; one entry per CDR3 protein. The sample contains 750,000 to 850,000 distinct CDR3 sequences, roughly 18% of which appear only once. V was shortened by 4 bases and J by 1 base, with 10 bases between the two germline ends. CDR3 length: 13 amino acids. Germline CDR1 DFQATT, CDR2 SNEGSKA (reference sequence). This specimen consisted of PBMCs from blood, obtained around 5 days after vaccination. The clonotype comes from a man aged 45-60 years who received an inactivated influenza vaccine. The chain recombines TRBV20-1 with TRBJ1-1; weak D call: TRBD1 (5 bases). CDR3 in DNA: TGCAGTGCTACCTCAGGGAGGAACACTGAAGCTTTCTTT. This encodes CSATSGRNTEAFF.